These 14 T cell receptor beta chains came from one sample sequenced in a study of T cells in Graves' hyperthyroidism and ophthalmopathy. It was RNA transcripts that yielded the amplified TCR beta CDR3 regions. An initial round of RT-PCR targeting the TCR CDR3 relied on the HTBI primer set. TCRdb reanalysed the multiplex PCR reads using MiXCR and keeps one entry per CDR3 protein. The sample shows around 350,000 distinct CDR3 sequences, about 15% of them seen only once. Sequenced material: blood. These receptors all come from a woman younger than 45 with Graves' ophthalmopathy.

This clonotype has a count of ten or more. This chain joins TRBV2 and TRBJ1-2; D not certain. Germline values: CDR1 SNHLY, CDR2 FYNNEI. With 6 bases removed from V and 4 bases from J, the gap between germline ends came to 15 bases. The CDR3 loop spans 14 amino acids. CDR3 amino acids: CASSVRRTRYGYTF. CDR3 coding DNA: TGTGCCAGCAGCGTAAGGAGGACGCGCTATGGCTACACCTTC. Based on the CDR3 plus reference TRBV2 and TRBJ1-2, the full variable domain is EPEVTQTPSHQVTQMGQEVILRCVPISNHLYFYWYRQILGQKVEFLVSFYNNEISEKSEIFDDQFSVERPDGSNFTLKIRSTKLEDSAMYFCASSVRRTRYGYTFGSGTRLTVV.

CDR3 amino acids: CASSLMGHEQFF. The CDR3 DNA reads TGCGCCAGCAGCTTGATGGGCCATGAGCAGTTCTTC. The genes are TRBV5-1 and TRBJ2-1, with D unresolved. Deletions cut 1 base from V and 8 bases from J, with 7 bases between. This CDR3 is 12 amino acids long. Germline values: CDR1 SGHRS, CDR2 YFSETQ.

The chain is built from TRBV25-1 and TRBJ1-2; weak D call: TRBD1 (5 bases). CDR1 is MGHDK, CDR2 SYGVNS, per germline. The CDR3 extends over 17 amino acids. Trimming cost V 4 bases and J 4 bases, with 22 bases left between them. CDR3 nucleotides: TGTGCCAGCAGTGGAACTAGGGGAGGGGACGGCCGCTATGGCTACACCTTC. Protein sequence: CASSGTRGGDGRYGYTF.

At least ten counts were recorded for this clonotype. The chain is built from TRBV9 and TRBJ2-1; 12 nucleotides match TRBD2. Losses at the gene ends were 4 bases for V and 6 bases for J; bases not matched to a gene: 5. Germline lookup yields CDR1 SGDLS and CDR2 YYNGEE. This CDR3 contains 15 residues. The CDR3 nucleotides read TGTGCCAGCAGCCCTAGCGGGGGGGCCCTCAATGAGCAGTTCTTC. Protein product: CASSPSGGALNEQFF.

This clonotype showed up many times. The chain links TRBV6-1 to TRBJ1-6; the D gene is possibly TRBD1 (5 bases). The CDR3 spans 14 residues. The germline V gene encodes CDR1 MNHNS and CDR2 SASEGT. V was cut by 7 bases and J by 2 bases, with 9 bases left in between. The CDR3: CASNSGPYNSPLHF. Here the CDR3 DNA reads TGTGCCAGCAATTCGGGACCCTATAATTCACCCCTCCACTTT.

The V and J genes are TRBV25-1 and TRBJ1-4; TRBD1 might be the D (6 bases). The CDR3 loop spans 15 amino acids. Germline CDR1 is MGHDK and CDR2 is SYGVNS. Trimming took 3 bases from V and 5 from J, leaving 13 bases between them. This chain's CDR3 is CASSDSRGQNEKLFF. The CDR3 coding sequence is TGTGCCAGCAGTGATTCCCGGGGGCAAAATGAAAAACTGTTTTTT.

The CDR3 sequence is CAIKDRGYGYTF. CDR3 DNA sequence: TGTGCCATCAAGGACAGGGGGTATGGCTACACCTTC. V gene TRBV10-3 combines with J gene TRBJ1-2, with 10 bases matching TRBD1. The CDR3 has 12 amino acids. The germline gives CDR1 ENHRY, CDR2 SYGVKD. Trimming took 7 bases from V and 5 from J; bases not matched to a gene: 1.

The chain has TRBV9 and TRBJ2-1; D not resolved. The CDR3 runs to 15 residues. Trimming removed 0 bases at V and 0 bases at J, with 7 bases between. Germline V lookup: CDR1 SGDLS, CDR2 YYNGEE. The CDR3 DNA reads TGTGCCAGCAGCGTAGACATAAGCTCCTACAATGAGCAGTTCTTC. Residues: CASSVDISSYNEQFF. Together with reference TRBV9 and TRBJ2-1, the CDR3 gives the full variable domain: DSGVTQTPKHLITATGQRVTLRCSPRSGDLSVYWYQQSLDQGLQFLIQYYNGEERAKGNILERFSAQQFPDLHSELNLSSLELGDSALYFCASSVDISSYNEQFFGPGTRLTVL.

This clonotype was seen at least ten times. The chain combines TRBV6-6 with TRBJ2-2, with a tentative D call TRBD1 (5 bases). The CDR3 sequence is 18 residues long. Trimming removed 2 bases at V and 0 bases at J, with 16 bases between. CDR1 is MNHNY and CDR2 is SVGAGI in the germline V gene (reference sequence). CDR3 region: CASSYRDLDRPNTGELFF. The CDR3 nucleotides are TGTGCCAGCAGTTACAGAGACCTCGACAGACCGAACACCGGGGAGCTGTTTTTT.

V gene TRBV15 combines with J gene TRBJ1-1; D gene uncertain. The CDR3 runs to 13 residues. Germline CDR1 LNHNV, CDR2 YYDKDF (reference sequence). V was clipped by 9 bases and J by 0 bases, with 11 bases between them. CDR3 in amino acids: CATPTPMNTEAFF. CDR3 DNA: TGTGCCACACCAACTCCCATGAACACTGAAGCTTTCTTT.

This clonotype was picked up many times. This sequence joins TRBV7-9 and TRBJ2-2; D not certain. CDR1 is SEHNR and CDR2 is FQNEAQ in the germline V gene (reference sequence). CDR3 length: 16 residues. The V end was cut by 1 base, the J end by 5 bases, with 14 bases between. CDR3 region: CASSLVTVLGTGELFF. The CDR3 DNA reads TGTGCCAGCAGCTTAGTGACGGTTCTAGGGACCGGGGAGCTGTTTTTT.

This clonotype was seen a handful of times. The chain is built from TRBV11-3 and TRBJ2-7; TRBD2 is a possible D gene (5 bases). This CDR3 has 13 amino acids. The germline V gene has CDR1 SGHNT and CDR2 YENEEA. Trimming left V 5 bases short and J 7 bases short, with 15 bases between. CDR3 in amino acids: CASSPDFLSEQYF. The CDR3 bases are TGTGCCAGCAGCCCGGACTTCTTAAGTGAGCAGTACTTC.

This clonotype has ten or more counts. V usage is TRBV20-1 and J usage is TRBJ2-5; D perhaps matches TRBD1 (5 bases). Trimming cost V 8 bases and J 3 bases, with 10 bases left between them. This CDR3 comprises 11 residues. Germline assignment: CDR1 DFQATT and CDR2 SNEGSKA (reference sequence). The CDR3 reads CSPGWEETQYF. The CDR3, as DNA: TGCAGTCCAGGGTGGGAAGAGACCCAGTACTTC.

The V call is TRBV20-1, the J call TRBJ2-7, with D uncertain. This CDR3 is 12 amino acids long. Germline lookup yields CDR1 DFQATT and CDR2 SNEGSKA (reference sequence). V shed 1 base and J shed 4 bases, with 8 bases lying between them. The CDR3 sequence: CSARGTEYEQYF. The CDR3 region has the DNA TGCAGTGCTAGAGGGACCGAGTACGAGCAGTACTTC.